The 28 T cell receptor beta chains given below trace back to one sample, sequenced in a study of CXCR3-negative and CXCR3-positive naive CD8 T cells. The study, taken as a whole, reports: Naive cells that were CXCR3-positive had more hydrophobic TRB CDR3s (compared with CXCR3-negative naive cells).

No antigen is known for these receptors. TRB cDNA was prepared as libraries by UMI-labeled 5' RACE. TCRdb re-called the 5' RACE reads, yielding one record per CDR3 amino acid sequence without DNA. The sample totals under 70,000 distinct CDR3 sequences; its top ten clones hold 4% to 5.5%. Sequencing was done on a sample of naive CXCR3+ CD8+ T cells from blood. Subset: CD45RO-CCR7+CD27+CD95- naive CD8+ T cells expressing CXCR3 (TNR3+). These receptors were obtained from a human donor in good health. Some clones in this sample may be carry-over from other donors' samples.

The chain employs TRBV7-9 and TRBJ1-5; TCRdb lists TRBD1, though no DNA is available to test this call. CDR3 length: 12 residues. Germline V CDR1 and CDR2: SEHNR, FQNEAQ (reference sequence). CDR3 region: CASSYAGQPQHF.

The J gene is TRBJ1-2, the V gene TRBV29-1; TCRdb picks TRBD1, but there is no DNA to check that call. Germline V gives CDR1 SQVTM, CDR2 ANQGSEA. The CDR3 is 14 amino acids. CDR3 in amino acids: CSGGTGGESYGYTF.

The chain is built from TRBV4-3 and TRBJ2-7; the TCRdb D gene call, TRBD1, has no DNA to confirm it. The CDR3 totals 14 residues. Germline-derived CDR1 and CDR2 are LGHNA and YSLEER. The chain's CDR3 is CASSPRTGRGPQYF.

The chain uses TRBV11-1 and TRBJ2-5. In germline, CDR1 is SGHAT, CDR2 FQDESV (reference sequence). This CDR3 contains 13 residues. The CDR3 region is CASSLARVETQYF.

V is TRBV6-5 and J is TRBJ1-4; lacking DNA, the TRBD1 call made by TCRdb goes unchecked. Germline V lookup: CDR1 MNHEY, CDR2 SVGAGI. The CDR3 spans 17 residues. Here the CDR3 reads CASSYSGDRAVWEKLFF.

The chain joins TRBV15 to TRBJ1-1; the TCRdb call, TRBD1, lacks DNA for checking. This CDR3 contains 12 residues. Germline CDR1 reads LNHNV; CDR2 reads YYDKDF (reference sequence). CDR3 protein: CATSPGATEAFF.

The chain employs TRBV6-4 and TRBJ2-1; TCRdb proposes TRBD2, but this gene call is untestable without DNA. The CDR3 extends over 15 amino acids. Germline-derived CDR1 and CDR2 are MRHNA and SNTAGT. The CDR3 loop is CASSAASGSLNEQFF.

The gene calls are TRBV5-5 and TRBJ2-1; TCRdb's assignment of TRBD1 cannot be checked, as there is no DNA. Germline lookup yields CDR1 SGHKS and CDR2 YYEKEE (reference sequence). The CDR3 is 16 amino acids. CDR3: CASILTGTGANNEQFF.

This CDR3 reads CASSLAIINSYEQYF. The rearrangement joins TRBV7-9 to TRBJ2-7. CDR3 length equals 15 residues. Germline CDR1 and CDR2: SEHNR and FQNEAQ (reference sequence).

The chain employs TRBV20-1 and TRBJ2-1; TCRdb reports TRBD2, a call that lacks DNA to check it against. Per the germline V gene, CDR1 is DFQATT and CDR2 is SNEGSKA (reference sequence). The CDR3 loop spans 19 amino acids. CDR3 residues: CSAKGAYLLATRSYNEQFF.

According to its frequency, this clonotype is medium-sized. The rearrangement links TRBV10-2 to TRBJ2-1; checking the TCRdb D call of TRBD2 is not possible without DNA. CDR3 length: 14 amino acids. Germline V gene sequence: CDR1 WSHSY, CDR2 SAAADI. The CDR3 spells CASSEGLASNEQFF.

V gene TRBV7-8 combines with J gene TRBJ2-2. Per the germline V gene, CDR1 is SGHVS and CDR2 is FQNEAQ. CDR3 length: 17 amino acids. CDR3: CASSLARGRPNTGELFF. The full variable domain, completed using reference TRBV7-8 and TRBJ2-2, is GAGVSQSPRYKVAKRGQDVALRCDPISGHVSLFWYQQALGQGPEFLTYFQNEAQLDKSGLPSDRFFAERPEGSVSTLKIQRTQQEDSAVYLCASSLARGRPNTGELFFGEGSRLTVL.

The CDR3 here is CSASVARGHDEQFF. The chain employs TRBV20-1 and TRBJ2-1; there is no DNA to check the TCRdb D call of TRBD2. The CDR3 has 14 amino acids. The V gene's germline CDR1 is DFQATT and CDR2 SNEGSKA (reference sequence).

This sequence joins TRBV29-1 and TRBJ1-1; the TRBD1 assignment by TCRdb is unverifiable without DNA. In germline, CDR1 is SQVTM, CDR2 ANQGSEA. The CDR3 covers 13 residues. CDR3 sequence reads: CSVEAGTEYQAFF. Based on the CDR3 plus reference TRBV29-1 and TRBJ1-1, the full variable domain is SAVISQKPSRDICQRGTSLTIQCQVDSQVTMMFWYRQQPGQSLTLIATANQGSEATYESGFVIDKFPISRPNLTFSTLTVSNMSPEDSSIYLCSVEAGTEYQAFFGQGTRLTVV.

J is TRBJ1-1 and V is TRBV29-1; TCRdb reports TRBD1, a call that lacks DNA to check it against. CDR1 is SQVTM and CDR2 is ANQGSEA in the germline V gene. The CDR3 loop spans 14 amino acids. The CDR3 spells CSVVAGGLYTEAFF.

The chain employs TRBV29-1 and TRBJ1-2; TCRdb outputs TRBD1, but without DNA this stays unchecked. This CDR3 has 12 amino acids. Germline V gene sequence: CDR1 SQVTM, CDR2 ANQGSEA. CDR3 in amino acids: CSVEEAGDGYTF.

The chain uses TRBV30 and TRBJ2-3; TCRdb's assignment of TRBD2 cannot be checked, as there is no DNA. This CDR3 contains 15 residues. CDR1 is GTSNPN, CDR2 SVGIG, per germline (reference sequence). This chain's CDR3 is CAWSKLAESTDTQYF.

CDR3 residues: CASSQGGAGVPQPQHF. V usage is TRBV7-8 and J usage is TRBJ1-5; TCRdb's D call of TRBD1 is untestable without DNA. From germline, CDR1 is SGHVS and CDR2 FQNEAQ. The CDR3 consists of 16 residues.

The genes are TRBV6-2 or TRBV6-3 and TRBJ1-5; no DNA is available, so the TRBD1 call from TCRdb remains unchecked. This CDR3 spans 16 amino acids. Germline CDR1 is MNHEY and CDR2 is SVGEGT. The chain's CDR3 is CASSDYRVGSNQPQHF.

J is TRBJ2-2 and V is TRBV5-5. This CDR3 is 15 amino acids long. Germline CDR1 reads SGHKS; CDR2 reads YYEKEE (reference sequence). This CDR3 reads CASSLGQGETGELFF.

The J gene is TRBJ2-1, the V gene TRBV29-1; TCRdb selects TRBD2, and the lack of DNA leaves this call unchecked. Per germline, CDR1 SQVTM and CDR2 ANQGSEA. The CDR3 is 13 amino acids. The CDR3 is CSVTSLEVGEQFF.

The chain recombines TRBV7-9 with TRBJ2-1; TCRdb calls TRBD1, which cannot be checked without DNA. CDR3 length: 13 amino acids. Per germline, CDR1 SEHNR and CDR2 FQNEAQ (reference sequence). The CDR3: CASQGAFYNEQFF.

The J gene is TRBJ2-7, the V gene TRBV11-1. This CDR3 region has 12 residues. Germline CDR1 reads SGHAT; CDR2 reads FQDESV (reference sequence). Here the CDR3 reads CASSLANYEQYF. Complete variable domain (other parts from reference TRBV11-1 and TRBJ2-7): EAEVAQSPRYKITEKSQAVAFWCDPISGHATLYWYRQILGQGPELLVQFQDESVVDDSQLPKDRFSAERLKGVDSTLKIQPAELGDSAMYLCASSLANYEQYFGPGTRLTVT.

The J gene is TRBJ2-7, the V gene TRBV4-1; the TCRdb D gene call, TRBD1, has no DNA to confirm it. Looked up from germline, CDR1 is MGHRA and CDR2 is YSYEKL. This CDR3 is 13 amino acids long. CDR3 protein: CASSQETGGEQYF.

The rearrangement links TRBV18 to TRBJ2-3. CDR1 and CDR2 from the germline V gene are KGHSH and LQKENI. This CDR3 comprises 15 residues. CDR3 in amino acids: CASSLPGQLADTQYF.

The chain combines TRBV20-1 with TRBJ1-1; TCRdb's D gene call, TRBD1, goes unchecked for lack of DNA. The CDR3 covers 17 residues. Germline values: CDR1 DFQATT, CDR2 SNEGSKA (reference sequence). The CDR3 is CSARTLGGAIWNTEAFF.

The CDR3 loop reads CASFTGMDEKLFF. This sequence joins TRBV7-9 and TRBJ1-4. From germline, CDR1 is SEHNR and CDR2 FQNEAQ (reference sequence). The CDR3 has 13 amino acids.

This chain links TRBV5-6 with TRBJ2-7. The V gene's germline CDR1 is SGHDT and CDR2 YYEEEE. This CDR3 comprises 14 residues. The CDR3: CASSLARQIYEQYF.